These 9 T cell receptor beta chains originate from one sample sequenced in a study of molecular identifiers for immune sequencing clone quantification. TCRdb itself ran the PCR reads through MiXCR, one entry per CDR3 protein. Here the sample spans 70,000 to 95,000 distinct CDR3 sequences, 15% to 20% being singletons. The material sequenced was naive CD8+ T cells from blood, with Jurkat cell RNA spiked in. Subset of the sample: FACS-sorted CD8+CD4-CCR7+CD45RA+ naive T cells. These receptors all stem from a human donor in good health. Some libraries in this study had Jurkat cell RNA spiked in.

This clonotype has a count of ten or more. V and J are TRBV7-9 and TRBJ1-2; D unresolved. V was cut by 1 base and J by 5 bases, with 8 bases left in between. Germline V CDR1 and CDR2: SEHNR, FQNEAQ (reference sequence). The CDR3 is 13 amino acids. CDR3: CASSLVLQYGYTF. The CDR3 DNA sequence: TGTGCCAGCAGCTTAGTTTTACAGTATGGCTACACCTTC.

This clonotype was seen more than once but under ten times. The chain links TRBV19 to TRBJ2-1; the D gene is possibly TRBD2 (7 bases). The CDR3 consists of 14 residues. In germline, CDR1 is LNHDA, CDR2 SQIVND (reference sequence). Trimming cost V 5 bases and J 9 bases, with 17 bases left between them. The chain's CDR3 is CASSGGADLFEQFF. In DNA, the CDR3 is TGTGCCAGTAGTGGGGGGGCCGACCTCTTTGAGCAGTTCTTC.

The CDR3 nucleotides are TGTGCCAGCAGCCAAGTCCCGGACAGGTTCGGTGAAAAACTGTTTTTT. Amino acids: CASSQVPDRFGEKLFF. This chain connects TRBV4-2 to TRBJ1-4, with 7 nucleotides matching TRBD1. This CDR3 region has 16 residues. With 1 base clipped from V and 7 bases from J, the junction kept 9 bases outside the gene matches. Per the germline V gene, CDR1 is LGHNA and CDR2 is YNFKEQ.

This clonotype came up many times. This rearrangement joins TRBV20-1 to TRBJ1-1; 7 nucleotides line up with TRBD1. Per the germline V gene, CDR1 is DFQATT and CDR2 is SNEGSKA (reference sequence). The length of the CDR3 is 13 residues. CDR3 protein: CSTQGESHTEAFF. CDR3 bases: TGCAGCACCCAGGGGGAGAGTCACACTGAAGCTTTCTTT.

The rearrangement links TRBV12-3 or TRBV12-4 to TRBJ2-5; tentative D call: TRBD2 (5 bases). The CDR3 runs to 13 residues. The ends were cut back, 8 bases at V and 5 bases at J, with 15 bases in the middle. The chain's CDR3 is CASQHGVGETQYF. The DNA for the CDR3 is TGTGCCAGCCAACACGGGGTGGGTGAGACCCAGTACTTC.

In its sample, this clonotype was seen many times. V gene TRBV5-1 combines with J gene TRBJ1-2; D gene uncertain. This CDR3 is built from 14 residues. The V gene lost 0 bases and the J gene lost 2 bases, with 8 bases spanning the gap. Germline values: CDR1 SGHRS, CDR2 YFSETQ. The CDR3 region is CASSLDGTNYGYTF. DNA of the CDR3: TGCGCCAGCAGCTTGGACGGAACGAACTATGGCTACACCTTC.

As regards this clonotype: Possible read error: a much larger clone is one base away. The conserved final phenylalanine or tryptophan is absent from the CDR3, which likely points to a read error. V usage is TRBV20-1 and J usage is TRBJ2-7; unclear D gene. V was shortened by 6 bases and J by 5 bases, with 20 bases between the two germline ends. Per germline, CDR1 DFQATT and CDR2 SNEGSKA (reference sequence). This CDR3 spans 14 amino acids. CDR3 nucleotides: TGCAGTGCCAGTGCCTCCAACCGACGGGACGAGCAGTACTCC. Its translation is CSASASNRRDEQYS.

This clonotype occurred many times. In DNA, the CDR3 is TGCAGTGCTAGAACTCCCGGGACAGGGTTCACAGATACGCAGTATTTT. It translates to CSARTPGTGFTDTQYF. The chain carries TRBV20-1 and TRBJ2-3; TRBD1 matches at 9 bases. The CDR3 runs 16 residues. Unmatched junction bases numbered 8, after V lost 2 bases and J lost 2 bases. Germline lookup yields CDR1 DFQATT and CDR2 SNEGSKA (reference sequence).

This clonotype was seen more than once but under ten times. The chain carries TRBV12-3 or TRBV12-4 and TRBJ2-3; perhaps TRBD1 as D (5 bases). CDR3 length equals 13 residues. V dropped 6 bases and J dropped 7 bases, with 14 bases sitting between them. For the CDR3, the DNA is TGTGCCAGCAGCATCCAGACAGCCCATACGCAGTATTTT. Its translation is CASSIQTAHTQYF.